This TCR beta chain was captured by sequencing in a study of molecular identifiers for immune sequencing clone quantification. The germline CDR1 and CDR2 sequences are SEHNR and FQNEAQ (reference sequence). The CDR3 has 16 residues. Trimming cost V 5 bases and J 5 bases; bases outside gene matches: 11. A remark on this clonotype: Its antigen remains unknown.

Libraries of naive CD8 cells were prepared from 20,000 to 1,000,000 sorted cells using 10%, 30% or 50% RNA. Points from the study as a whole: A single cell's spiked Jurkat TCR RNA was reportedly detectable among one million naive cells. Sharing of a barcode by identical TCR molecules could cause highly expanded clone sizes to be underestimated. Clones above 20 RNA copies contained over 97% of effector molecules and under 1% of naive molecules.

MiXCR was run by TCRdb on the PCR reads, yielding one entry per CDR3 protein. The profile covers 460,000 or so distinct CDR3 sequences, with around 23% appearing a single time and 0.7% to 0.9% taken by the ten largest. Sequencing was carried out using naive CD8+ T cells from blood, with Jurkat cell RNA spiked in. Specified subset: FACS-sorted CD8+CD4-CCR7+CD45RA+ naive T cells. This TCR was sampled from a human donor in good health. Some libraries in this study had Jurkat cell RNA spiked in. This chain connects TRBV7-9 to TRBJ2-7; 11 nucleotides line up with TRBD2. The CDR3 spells CASSPLAGENFDEQYF. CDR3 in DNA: TGTGCCAGCAGCCCACTAGCGGGAGAAAATTTTGACGAGCAGTACTTC.